This T cell receptor beta chain was captured in a study of CD8+CD57+ T cells in acquired aplastic anemia (dated by TCRdb to between 2018 and 2020). Context from the whole study: Extracted DNA from sorted CD4+ and CD8+ cells averaged around 3.3 ug, ranging from roughly 0.17 to 27.4 ug. For healthy donor samples, the average read count was about 9.9 million for CD4+ cells and approximately 11 million for CD8+ cells.

The full study reports these points: Between patients and healthy controls, no significant difference in CD8+ Simpson's diversity was found (P=0.060). Some 30 CD8+ CDR3 sequences were shared between patients and controls but appeared highly expressed in patients and within their immunodominant clones.

TCR repertoires of sorted CD4+ and CD8+ blood T cells from severe aplastic anemia patients and healthy subjects were deep-sequenced in the study. Ficoll-Paque density gradient centrifugation was used to isolate peripheral blood mononuclear cells. Before DNA extraction, CD4+ and CD8+ T cells were sorted by FACS or by magnetic beads. TCR beta VDJ combination and CDR3 sequence profiling used genomic DNA as the template. An Illumina HiSeq 2000 was the platform used for TCR repertoire sequencing. Concerning the study's data processing: TRBV/TRBJ rearrangement plots, CDR3 size and DJ length profiles, and Simpson's diversity index were used to evaluate the repertoires. The immunodominant clone was defined as the most abundant DNA sequence in deep sequencing data. CDR3 amino acid sequences were screened for sharing across subjects and were compared with published repertoires and the VDJdb database. Clones were called with MiXCR by TCRdb after fastp trimmed the public reads at Q25, and only in-frame beta chains were retained. All rows with the same CDR3 protein become a single entry with the most common DNA and genes. What appears here as the V and J calls and clone size reflects TCRdb's work, not the paper's. Counted in this sample were fewer than 200,000 distinct CDR3 sequences; 55% to 80% of them appeared once. The ten biggest clones cover over 40% of the sample.

This clonotype has only one observation. Its antigen is currently not known. Within one base of it there is no much larger clone, and no base qualities were kept. One read alone is weak evidence. CDR1 and CDR2 are drawn from the germline V gene (reference sequence): LNHDA, SQIVND. Counted from cysteine to phenylalanine, this CDR3 has 15 amino acids. Of all the DNA, just the CDR3 is kept, 45 bases in frame from base 1. The rearrangement combines TRBV19 with TRBJ2-5, with 12 bases in between that match TRBD2. With the DNA end fitting TRBJ2-1 better, the J assignment may be wrong. Sequenced input: sorted CD4+, CD8+, or CD8+CD57+ T cells (not recorded which) from PBMCs. This TCR derives from a human donor in good health. The DNA sequence follows: TGTGCCAGTAGTCAACTAGCGGGAGGTAACAATGAGCAGTTCTTC. It translates to CASSQLAGGNNEQFF.